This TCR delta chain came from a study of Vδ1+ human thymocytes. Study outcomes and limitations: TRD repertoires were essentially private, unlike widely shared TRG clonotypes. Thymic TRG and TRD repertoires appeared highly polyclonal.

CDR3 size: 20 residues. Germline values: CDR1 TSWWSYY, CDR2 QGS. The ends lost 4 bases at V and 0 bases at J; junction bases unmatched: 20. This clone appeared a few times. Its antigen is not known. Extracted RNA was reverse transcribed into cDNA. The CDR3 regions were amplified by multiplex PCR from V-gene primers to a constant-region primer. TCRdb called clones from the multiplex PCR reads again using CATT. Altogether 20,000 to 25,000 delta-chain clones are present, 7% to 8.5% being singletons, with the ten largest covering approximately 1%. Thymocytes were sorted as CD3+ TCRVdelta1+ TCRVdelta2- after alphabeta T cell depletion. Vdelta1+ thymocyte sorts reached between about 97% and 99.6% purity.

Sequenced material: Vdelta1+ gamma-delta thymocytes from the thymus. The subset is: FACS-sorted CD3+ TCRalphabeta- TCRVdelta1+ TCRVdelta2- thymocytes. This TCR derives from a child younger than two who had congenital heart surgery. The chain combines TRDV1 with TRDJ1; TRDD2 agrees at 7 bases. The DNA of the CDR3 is TGTGCTCTTGGGGCCACCCAAGGGCTTCCTAAGGGACCGTACACCGATAAACTCATCTTT. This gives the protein CALGATQGLPKGPYTDKLIF.